This T cell receptor (beta chain) appears in the sequencing data of a study of T and B cells in COVID-19 patients (dated by TCRdb to the early 2020s). A note on the overall study: Using TRB and IGH repertoire sequencing of peripheral blood, the study characterized adaptive immunity in COVID-19 patients who had active infection or had recovered. The recovered cohort included 15 to 19 patients who contributed approximately 20 samples, and most of those patients had mild to moderate COVID-19 that was managed on an outpatient basis. A median age of roughly 34 years was recorded in the recovered cohort versus around 70 years in the active-infection cohort. Critical illness requiring mechanical ventilation or ECMO was present in about 65% of the roughly 20 patients in the active-infection cohort. Comorbidities linked to unfavorable COVID-19 outcome were present in 18 of 20 patients in the active-infection cohort. The TCR and BCR sequence repository comprised fewer than 40 patients and about 71 time points, with over 8 million TCR sequences analysed. Two patients were included in both the recovered and active cohorts because samples were available from active disease and after recovery. An age-matched reference group of 39 healthy donors negative for COVID-19 antibodies served as the comparison for repertoire analyses. As many as 9 follow-up blood samples were taken per patient, and some of the samples covered different disease stages within the same individual.

Sequencing instrument: Illumina MiSeq. TRB rearrangements were amplified by multiplex PCR with BIOMED2 TRB-A/B primer pools. Two consecutive PCRs added Illumina-compatible adapters and 7-nucleotide sample barcodes to the amplicons. All library PCRs used Phusion HS II polymerase. The amplicons were purified from gel with the NucleoSpin Gel and PCR Clean-up kit, measured on Qubit, and combined at roughly 4.3 nM. Amplicon pool quality was checked on an Agilent 2100 Bioanalyzer before Illumina next-generation sequencing. Per the original workflow: TRB rearrangements were annotated with MiXCR 3.0.8 using the default MiXCR reference library. Sequences with fewer than 2 reads and non-productive reads were filtered out, and every unique CDR3 nucleotide sequence was treated as a single clone. Clonality, diversity, richness and V-J gene usage were calculated in R 3.5.1. GLIPH2 was used to cluster TCRs based on CDR3 similarity, and OLGA was used to calculate the generation probabilities. Only GLIPH2 clusters with at least four unique TCR clonotypes present in at least three individuals were retained. The public sequencing data were trimmed at Q25 with fastp and processed into clonotypes with MiXCR by TCRdb, which kept only in-frame beta chains. Identical CDR3 proteins give one entry, which carries the most common genes and DNA. The V and J calls shown here were made by TCRdb, not taken from the authors' results. Within this sample are 15,000 to 20,000 distinct CDR3 sequences, with just over 35% of them counted one time only. The top ten hold approximately 17% of the sample.

TRB repertoires were amplified from approximately 250-500 ng of genomic DNA extracted from blood. Findings and caveats that apply to the study as a whole: Specific T cell subsets (CD4+/Treg/CD8+) and sorted SARS-CoV-2-responsive or tetramer+ T cells had not yet been sequenced, and these experiments were ongoing. A total of approximately 2,000 exclusive TCR clusters, including approximately 33 low-pGen clusters, were found in the recovered cohort. In active COVID-19, TRB repertoires were highly clonal, while at recovery, diversity and richness increased above the levels seen in healthy donors. The cohort was judged too small for assessing how HLA contributes to COVID-19 susceptibility or severity. In patients with COVID-19, the usage of TRBV/TRBJ genes was reported to be strongly skewed. The reported TCR clusters were stated to require prospective validation before clinical use. Blood samples obtained from mildly ill patients during symptoms, as well as early samples obtained from severe cases, were available only in scarce numbers.

A word on this clonotype: It has no known antigen specificity. Mismatch with germline at one junction end may stem from a read error.

In the germline V gene, CDR1 corresponds to ENHRY and CDR2 to SYGVKD. There are 15 amino acids in the CDR3, from cysteine to phenylalanine inclusive. Only the CDR3 region is kept as DNA, spanning 45 bases read in frame from base 1. The TCR comes from a human donor with active COVID-19. What was sequenced was blood. The V and J segments used are TRBV10-3 and TRBJ2-2; TRBD1 fits 8 bases in the junction. The DNA reads as follows: TGTGACATCAGGAGGGGCAGGGGGCAGGACGGGGAGCTGTTTTTT. Translated, it reads CDIRRGRGQDGELFF.